This T cell receptor beta chain appears in the sequencing data of a study of T cell responses to AZD1222 COVID-19 vaccine. Study-level results: Of spike-specific TCRs, nearly half reportedly target regions left unmutated in variants. The donor group comprised mostly white British people and more females; the analysis possibly underestimated clonal diversity. CD4 TCRs covered the whole spike, strongest at regions 160-218 and 743-854. Among AZD1222 vaccinees, only six were seropositive at baseline.

Profiled with immunoSEQ multiplex PCR; TCRdb holds only in-frame clones, not every one. The sample records 160,000 or so clones, around nine tenths being singletons. This clone has a single count. Antigen specificity is unknown. V gave up 6 bases and J gave up 0 bases, with 23 bases separating them. CDR1 MNHEY and CDR2 SMNVEV come from the germline V gene (reference sequence). The CDR3 is 19 amino acids. The starting material was peripheral blood, obtained on day 0 of AZD1222 vaccination. This receptor was identified in an adult in good health. This chain links TRBV27 with TRBJ2-2; D possibly matches TRBD1 or TRBD2 (5 bases each). CDR3 coding DNA: TGTGCCAGCAGGATGGCCGGACGGGGCAGAGGATCGAACACCGGGGAGCTGTTTTTT. It encodes CASRMAGRGRGSNTGELFF.